Presented here are 15 T cell receptor beta chains from one specimen sequenced in a study of blood T cells in healthy people across ages. Combining a sample-barcoded 5' primer with a J-beta primer mix, a second PCR ran for about 6 to 12 cycles. Using its own MiXCR run on the 5' RACE reads, TCRdb lists one record per CDR3 protein. The sample has 450,000 to 700,000 distinct CDR3 sequences, roughly a quarter seen once. The sample was blood. These receptors were collected from a woman in her 70s in good health.

The chain has TRBV11-3 and TRBJ2-2; no firm D call. This CDR3 contains 15 residues. CDR1 SGHNT and CDR2 YENEEA come from the germline V gene. The V and J ends lost 5 bases and 1 base respectively, with 11 bases between them. CDR3 residues: CASSLDELNTGELFF. In DNA form, the CDR3 reads TGTGCCAGCAGCCTTGACGAGTTGAACACCGGGGAGCTGTTTTTT. The variable domain in full, completed from reference TRBV11-3 and TRBJ2-2, reads EAGVVQSPRYKIIEKKQPVAFWCNPISGHNTLYWYLQNLGQGPELLIRYENEEAVDDSQLPKDRFSAERLKGVDSTLKIQPAELGDSAVYLCASSLDELNTGELFFGEGSRLTVL.

V gene TRBV5-5 combines with J gene TRBJ2-7, with D possibly matching TRBD1 (5 bases). CDR3 size: 14 residues. Looked up from germline, CDR1 is SGHKS and CDR2 is YYEKEE (reference sequence). Trimming took 4 bases from V and 2 from J, leaving 13 bases between them. The CDR3 DNA reads TGTGCCAGCAGCGGCGACAGCGTAGCCTACGAGCAGTACTTC. It is translated as CASSGDSVAYEQYF. The complete variable domain, with remaining parts taken from reference TRBV5-5 and TRBJ2-7, reads DAGVTQSPTHLIKTRGQQVTLRCSPISGHKSVSWYQQVLGQGPQFIFQYYEKEERGRGNFPDRFSARQFPNYSSELNVNALLLGDSALYLCASSGDSVAYEQYFGPGTRLTVT.

This clonotype was counted a single time. A junction boundary mismatches the germline segment, possibly from a read error. The chain's CDR3 is CSVLPAGVQETLYF. The CDR3 DNA reads TGCAGCGTTTTACCAGCGGGGGTTCAAGAGACCCTGTACTTC. The V and J genes are TRBV29-1 and TRBJ2-5; TRBD2 agrees at 8 bases. This CDR3 spans 14 amino acids. Germline lookup yields CDR1 SQVTM and CDR2 ANQGSEA. Using reference TRBV29-1 and TRBJ2-5 for the parts outside the CDR3, the full variable domain is SAVISQKPSRDICQRGTSLTIQCQVDSQVTMMFWYRQQPGQSLTLIATANQGSEATYESGFVIDKFPISRPNLTFSTLTVSNMSPEDSSIYLCSVLPAGVQETLYFGPGTRLLVL.

The V gene is TRBV19, the J gene TRBJ1-2; D gene unclear. Germline assignment: CDR1 LNHDA and CDR2 SQIVND (reference sequence). The V end was cut by 0 bases, the J end by 11 bases, with 13 bases between. The CDR3 extends over 13 amino acids. Here the CDR3 reads CASSIDDEAAYTF. CDR3 coding DNA: TGTGCCAGTAGTATAGACGACGAGGCGGCTTACACCTTC.

This clonotype was seen a few times. The rearrangement joins TRBV28 to TRBJ2-7, with 10 bases fitting TRBD1. Gene TRBJ2-5 matches the end of the DNA better, so the J call may be wrong. The CDR3 length is 17 residues. Germline CDR1 reads MDHEN; CDR2 reads SYDVKM. The CDR3 region has the DNA TGTGCCAGCAGCTTGTCCTACGGACAGGGGGACAGAGGGACCCAGTACTTC. Residues: CASSLSYGQGDRGTQYF.

There are a few counts of this clonotype. The V and J genes are TRBV5-1 and TRBJ2-5, with D possibly being TRBD2 (5 bases). CDR1 is SGHRS, CDR2 YFSETQ, per germline. Trimming stripped 0 bases from V and 3 bases from J, with 9 bases between. The CDR3 covers 14 residues. The CDR3 DNA sequence: TGCGCCAGCAGCTTGGCCCGGGGAAAAGAGACCCAGTACTTC. Encoded protein: CASSLARGKETQYF.

The chain is built from TRBV9 and TRBJ2-3; either TRBD1 or TRBD2 may fit D (5 bases each). Trimming pared 4 bases from V and 6 bases from J, leaving 12 bases between. The germline V gene encodes CDR1 SGDLS and CDR2 YYNGEE. This CDR3 has 13 amino acids. In DNA, the CDR3 is TGTGCCAGCAGCCCCACGGGGCGGGATACGCAGTATTTT. Residues: CASSPTGRDTQYF.

This sequence joins TRBV20-1 and TRBJ1-6, with TRBD1 matching over 8 bases. After removal of 3 bases from V and 6 bases from J, the junction contained 4 bases not matched to a gene. Germline-derived CDR1 and CDR2 are DFQATT and SNEGSKA (reference sequence). This CDR3 is built from 14 residues. The CDR3 sequence: CSARTGEGNSPLHF. The CDR3 bases are TGCAGTGCTAGGACAGGGGAAGGTAATTCACCCCTCCACTTT.

The table lists this clonotype with a few counts. The CDR3 nucleotides are TGTGCCAGCAGTGAAAGGATACAGCGTTACAATGAGCAGTTCTTC. As protein: CASSERIQRYNEQFF. The V gene is TRBV2, the J gene TRBJ2-1; D call uncertain. This CDR3 spans 15 amino acids. The V and J ends lost 2 bases and 4 bases respectively, with 12 bases between them. Germline V gene lookup returns CDR1 SNHLY and CDR2 FYNNEI.

The rearrangement joins TRBV20-1 to TRBJ2-3; possible D gene TRBD2, 5 bases. V was pared by 5 bases and J by 2 bases, with 11 bases between. CDR3 size: 13 residues. CDR1 is DFQATT and CDR2 is SNEGSKA in the germline V gene (reference sequence). The CDR3, as DNA: TGCAGTGCTCCGGGAAGGAACACAGATACGCAGTATTTT. Residues: CSAPGRNTDTQYF.

The chain links TRBV7-9 to TRBJ1-2; 8 positions match TRBD1. The CDR3 length is 14 residues. CDR1 SEHNR and CDR2 FQNEAQ come from the germline V gene (reference sequence). J lost 5 bases, V lost 5 bases, and 7 bases had no gene match. For the CDR3, the DNA is TGTGCCAGCAGCACAAACACAGGGGGTTATGGCTACACCTTC. Translation gives CASSTNTGGYGYTF.

CDR3 DNA sequence: TGCAGTGCTAGAGACCCGAGCGGGGGAGAGACCCAGTACTTC. This encodes CSARDPSGGETQYF. The rearrangement joins TRBV20-1 to TRBJ2-5; 8 bases fit TRBD2. V was pared by 0 bases and J by 4 bases, with 4 bases of the junction left unmatched. The CDR3 has 14 amino acids. Germline CDR1 DFQATT, CDR2 SNEGSKA (reference sequence).

This clonotype was found a few times. V gene TRBV27 combines with J gene TRBJ2-5, with D tentatively TRBD1 (6 bases). The closer fit of TRBJ2-7 to the DNA end suggests the J call may be wrong. Germline CDR1 reads MNHEY; CDR2 reads SMNVEV (reference sequence). The CDR3 is 16 residues long. The CDR3 coding sequence is TGTGCCAGCAGTTTATTCCCCAGGGGAAGAGGCTACGAGCAGTACTTC. Translation gives CASSLFPRGRGYEQYF.

Worth noting for this clonotype: A junction boundary mismatches the germline segment, possibly from a read error. V and J are TRBV6-1 and TRBJ2-5; D gene uncertain. The last part of the DNA fits TRBJ2-7 better; the J call may be wrong. The CDR3 contains 14 residues. Looked up from germline, CDR1 is MNHNS and CDR2 is SASEGT. The CDR3: CASGRDFSSHEQYF. The CDR3 coding sequence is TGTGCCAGCGGACGAGACTTTTCCTCCCACGAGCAGTACTTC.

The chain recombines TRBV6-6 with TRBJ2-2; no clear D. The germline V and J ends were trimmed by 2 bases and 5 bases, with 6 bases remaining between them. Germline CDR1 reads MNHNY; CDR2 reads SVGAGI (reference sequence). The CDR3 consists of 13 residues. CDR3 nucleotides: TGTGCCAGCAGTTACGTAGGGACCGGGGAGCTGTTTTTT. This sequence encodes CASSYVGTGELFF.